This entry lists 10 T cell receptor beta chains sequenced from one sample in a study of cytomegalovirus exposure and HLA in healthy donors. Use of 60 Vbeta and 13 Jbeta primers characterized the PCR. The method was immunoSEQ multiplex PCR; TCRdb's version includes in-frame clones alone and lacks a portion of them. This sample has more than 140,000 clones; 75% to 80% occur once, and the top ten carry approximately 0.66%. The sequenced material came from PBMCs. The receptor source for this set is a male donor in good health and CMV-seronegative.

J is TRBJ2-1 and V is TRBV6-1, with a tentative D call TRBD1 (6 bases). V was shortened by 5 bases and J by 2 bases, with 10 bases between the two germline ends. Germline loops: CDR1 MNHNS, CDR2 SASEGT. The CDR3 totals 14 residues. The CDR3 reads CASSSDSPYNEQFF. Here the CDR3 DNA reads TGTGCCAGCAGTTCGGACAGCCCCTACAATGAGCAGTTCTTC.

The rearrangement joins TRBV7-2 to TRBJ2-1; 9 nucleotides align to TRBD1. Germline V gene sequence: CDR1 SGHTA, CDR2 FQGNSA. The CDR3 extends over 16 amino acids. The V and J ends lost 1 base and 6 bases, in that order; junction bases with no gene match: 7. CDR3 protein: CASSLEGTGLFNEQFF. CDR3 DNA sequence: TGTGCCAGCAGCTTAGAGGGGACAGGGTTATTCAATGAGCAGTTCTTC. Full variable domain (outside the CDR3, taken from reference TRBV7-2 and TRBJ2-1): GAGVSQSPSNKVTEKGKDVELRCDPISGHTALYWYRQSLGQGLEFLIYFQGNSAPDKSGLPSDRFSAERTGGSVSTLTIQRTQQEDSAVYLCASSLEGTGLFNEQFFGPGTRLTVL.

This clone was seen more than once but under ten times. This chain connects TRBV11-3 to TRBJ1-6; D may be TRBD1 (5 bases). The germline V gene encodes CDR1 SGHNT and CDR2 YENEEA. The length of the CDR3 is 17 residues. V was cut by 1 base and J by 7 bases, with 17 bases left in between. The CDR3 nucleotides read TGTGCCAGCAGCTTAGTTCCAGGGCAAGCGGGCAATTCACCCCTCCACTTT. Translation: CASSLVPGQAGNSPLHF.

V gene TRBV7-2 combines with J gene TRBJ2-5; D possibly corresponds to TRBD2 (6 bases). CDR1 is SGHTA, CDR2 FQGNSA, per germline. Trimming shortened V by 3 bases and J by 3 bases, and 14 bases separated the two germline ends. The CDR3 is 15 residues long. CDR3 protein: CASSLGGRTEETQYF. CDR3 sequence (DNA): TGTGCCAGCAGCTTGGGGGGACGGACTGAAGAGACCCAGTACTTC.

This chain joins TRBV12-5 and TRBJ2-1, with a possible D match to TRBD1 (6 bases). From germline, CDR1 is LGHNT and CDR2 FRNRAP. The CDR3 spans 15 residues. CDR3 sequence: CASYGTNAVYNEQFF. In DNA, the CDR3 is TGTGCCAGCTATGGGACAAATGCTGTCTACAATGAGCAGTTCTTC.

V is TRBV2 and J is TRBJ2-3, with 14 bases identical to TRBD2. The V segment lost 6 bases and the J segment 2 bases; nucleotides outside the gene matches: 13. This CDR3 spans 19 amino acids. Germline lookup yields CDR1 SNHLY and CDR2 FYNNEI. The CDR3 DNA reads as TGTGCCAGCAGCCCGGGACTAGCGGGAGTGTATGGGAACACAGATACGCAGTATTTT. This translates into CASSPGLAGVYGNTDTQYF.

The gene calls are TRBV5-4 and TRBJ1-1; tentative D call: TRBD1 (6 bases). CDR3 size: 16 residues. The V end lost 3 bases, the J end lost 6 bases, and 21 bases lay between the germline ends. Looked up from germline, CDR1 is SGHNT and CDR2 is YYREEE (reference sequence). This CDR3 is CASSSGSSGGAAEAFF. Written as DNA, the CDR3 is TGTGCCAGCAGCTCCGGGAGCTCGGGGGGCGCGGCTGAAGCTTTCTTT.

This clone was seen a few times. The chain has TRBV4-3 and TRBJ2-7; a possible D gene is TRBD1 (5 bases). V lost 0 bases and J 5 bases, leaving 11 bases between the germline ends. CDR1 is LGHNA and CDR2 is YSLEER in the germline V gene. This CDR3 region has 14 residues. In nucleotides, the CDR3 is TGCGCCAGCAGCCAAGATCGGCAGGGCCACGAGCAGTACTTC. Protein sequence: CASSQDRQGHEQYF.

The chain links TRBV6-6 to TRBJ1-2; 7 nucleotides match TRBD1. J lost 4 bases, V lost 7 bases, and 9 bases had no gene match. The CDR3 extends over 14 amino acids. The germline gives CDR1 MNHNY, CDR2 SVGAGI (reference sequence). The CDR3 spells CASTPVGGGYGYTF. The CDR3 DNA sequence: TGTGCCAGCACCCCCGTAGGGGGCGGCTATGGCTACACCTTC.

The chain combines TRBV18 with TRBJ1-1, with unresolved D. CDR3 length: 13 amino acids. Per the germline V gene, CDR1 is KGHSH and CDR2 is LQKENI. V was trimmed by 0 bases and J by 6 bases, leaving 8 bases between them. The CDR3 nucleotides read TGTGCCAGCTCACCACCGAGCCGGGCTGAAGCTTTCTTT. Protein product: CASSPPSRAEAFF.